The 26 T cell receptor beta chains in this list originate from one sample, sequenced in a study of control samples from healthy donors and cancer patients. The table came from immunoSEQ multiplex PCR; TCRdb's copy has only in-frame clones and leaves some out. The table lists around 31,000 clones, approximately 95% of them singletons. Specimen: blood. Receptors originate from a man aged 55 to 70 in good health.

V and J are TRBV12-3 or TRBV12-4 and TRBJ1-1; maybe TRBD1 (5 bases). The CDR3 is made up of 13 amino acids. Trimming left V 3 bases short and J 0 bases short, with 5 bases between. This CDR3 is CASSLTVNTEAFF. The CDR3 region has the DNA TGTGCCAGCAGTTTGACAGTGAACACTGAAGCTTTCTTT.

This clone was observed once. V gene TRBV9 combines with J gene TRBJ1-2; D is undetermined. CDR3 length: 12 residues. Germline CDR1 and CDR2: SGDLS and YYNGEE. V was pared by 4 bases and J by 8 bases, with 12 bases between. CDR3 protein: CASSLGLRGYTF. CDR3 coding DNA: TGTGCCAGCAGCCTAGGGCTTCGGGGCTACACCTTC.

The chain recombines TRBV5-6 with TRBJ1-1; D remains unclear. V lost 0 bases and J 5 bases, leaving 14 bases between the germline ends. CDR1 SGHDT and CDR2 YYEEEE come from the germline V gene. The CDR3 contains 15 residues. For the CDR3, the DNA is TGTGCCAGCAGCTTGGGTTTATTTGGGCGGACTGAAGCTTTCTTT. It specifies CASSLGLFGRTEAFF.

This rearrangement joins TRBV7-9 to TRBJ2-2; no clear D. Germline assignment: CDR1 SEHNR and CDR2 FQNEAQ (reference sequence). With 7 bases removed from V and 2 bases from J, the gap between germline ends came to 5 bases. This CDR3 contains 12 residues. This CDR3 reads CASKGNTGELFF. The CDR3, as DNA: TGTGCCAGCAAAGGCAACACCGGGGAGCTGTTTTTT.

V usage is TRBV7-9 and J usage is TRBJ1-2; a weak D match, TRBD1 (6 bases). V was shortened by 2 bases and J by 5 bases, with 12 bases between the two germline ends. Per the germline V gene, CDR1 is SEHNR and CDR2 is FQNEAQ (reference sequence). The CDR3 covers 14 residues. DNA for the CDR3: TGTGCCAGCAGCTTATCAGAAACAGGGTATGGCTACACCTTC. Encoded protein: CASSLSETGYGYTF. The full variable domain, in which reference TRBV7-9 and TRBJ1-2 provide the parts outside the CDR3, is DTGVSQNPRHKITKRGQNVTFRCDPISEHNRLYWYRQTLGQGPEFLTYFQNEAQLEKSRLLSDRFSAERPKGSFSTLEIQRTEQGDSAMYLCASSLSETGYGYTFGSGTRLTVV.

This chain links TRBV6-5 with TRBJ1-5, with D unresolved. CDR1 is MNHEY and CDR2 is SVGAGI in the germline V gene. V was pared by 2 bases and J by 7 bases, with 12 bases between. The CDR3 is made up of 14 amino acids. The CDR3 bases are TGTGCCAGCAGTTACGACGGTTTCGGACAGCCCCAGCATTTT. Residues: CASSYDGFGQPQHF.

The genes are TRBV4-1 and TRBJ1-2; D unresolved. This CDR3 spans 13 amino acids. The germline V and J ends were trimmed by 2 bases and 2 bases, with 6 bases remaining between them. CDR1 MGHRA and CDR2 YSYEKL come from the germline V gene. The CDR3 sequence is CASSQRENYGYTF. In DNA, the CDR3 is TGCGCCAGCAGCCAAAGGGAGAACTATGGCTACACCTTC.

V gene TRBV18 combines with J gene TRBJ2-3, with D perhaps TRBD2 (6 bases). The V end lost 6 bases, the J end lost 2 bases, and 18 bases lay between the germline ends. CDR1 is KGHSH, CDR2 LQKENI, per germline. CDR3 length equals 16 residues. The CDR3 loop is CASSLGEARFTDTQYF. CDR3 DNA sequence: TGTGCCAGCTCCCTAGGGGAGGCTAGGTTCACAGATACGCAGTATTTT.

The rearrangement joins TRBV10-3 to TRBJ2-5; D remains ambiguous. Germline V lookup: CDR1 ENHRY, CDR2 SYGVKD. The CDR3 is 13 residues long. V was clipped by 2 bases and J by 7 bases, with 11 bases between them. The CDR3 loop is CAISERPEVTQYF. CDR3 coding DNA: TGTGCCATCAGTGAGAGGCCAGAGGTGACCCAGTACTTC.

The V gene is TRBV12-3 or TRBV12-4, the J gene TRBJ2-5; no firm D call. V shed 8 bases and J shed 4 bases, with 11 bases lying between them. This CDR3 region has 12 residues. The CDR3 sequence is CASGHLSETQYF. The CDR3 DNA is TGTGCCAGCGGCCACCTCTCAGAGACCCAGTACTTC.

CDR3 nucleotides: TGTGCCAGCAGCTTGGGACAGAATCGGAGGAAGACCCAGTACTTC. Its protein product is CASSLGQNRRKTQYF. The J gene is TRBJ2-5, the V gene TRBV11-2; 7 bases line up with TRBD1. The germline V gene has CDR1 SGHAT and CDR2 FQNNGV. This CDR3 is built from 15 residues. V trimming: 3 bases; J trimming: 6 bases; junction bases outside the gene matches: 10.

This rearrangement joins TRBV10-3 to TRBJ2-1; 10 positions match TRBD2. Germline CDR1 is ENHRY and CDR2 is SYGVKD. V dropped 0 bases and J dropped 2; count of bases not matched to a gene: 4. This CDR3 region has 17 residues. The CDR3 loop reads CAISESASGGPYNEQFF. CDR3 coding DNA: TGTGCCATCAGTGAGTCGGCTAGCGGGGGCCCCTACAATGAGCAGTTCTTC.

The chain recombines TRBV6-2 or TRBV6-3 with TRBJ1-1, with no clear D. CDR3 length: 13 amino acids. V was cut by 4 bases and J by 4 bases, with 10 bases left in between. Germline V gene data show CDR1 as MNHEY and CDR2 as SVGEGT. CDR3 sequence reads: CASSSQAFTEAFF. CDR3 in DNA: TGTGCCAGCAGTTCCCAAGCCTTCACTGAAGCTTTCTTT.

The chain joins TRBV12-5 to TRBJ2-1, with 9 bases fitting TRBD2. The CDR3 totals 17 residues. Looked up from germline, CDR1 is LGHNT and CDR2 is FRNRAP. The V gene end was trimmed by 3 bases and the J gene end by 2 bases; junction bases not matched to a gene: 8. CDR3 bases: TGTGCTAGTGGTTTTAGCGGGGGACCCCCCCCCTACAATGAGCAGTTCTTC. It specifies CASGFSGGPPPYNEQFF.

This chain joins TRBV18 and TRBJ1-2, with D tentatively TRBD1 (6 bases). The CDR3 contains 14 residues. Germline CDR1 is KGHSH and CDR2 is LQKENI. The V and J ends lost 6 bases and 2 bases respectively, with 13 bases between them. The CDR3: CASSSGQTNYGYTF. CDR3 DNA: TGTGCCAGCTCGTCCGGACAGACAAACTATGGCTACACCTTC.

The V and J genes are TRBV14 and TRBJ2-7, with unresolved D. Germline loops: CDR1 SGHDN, CDR2 FVKESK. Trimming stripped 4 bases from V and 4 bases from J, with 8 bases between. The CDR3 is 12 residues long. The CDR3, as DNA: TGTGCCAGCAGCCCCGAAGGGTACGAGCAGTACTTC. It encodes CASSPEGYEQYF.

The chain joins TRBV11-2 to TRBJ2-7; D is uncertain. Germline CDR1 SGHAT, CDR2 FQNNGV. V was cut by 6 bases and J by 0 bases, with 15 bases left in between. The CDR3 is 15 amino acids. The CDR3 protein is CASSPRLQISYEQYF. The CDR3 DNA reads TGTGCCAGCAGTCCCAGGCTCCAAATCTCCTACGAGCAGTACTTC.

This sequence joins TRBV11-2 and TRBJ2-1; TRBD2 is a possible D gene (6 bases). Germline V gene data show CDR1 as SGHAT and CDR2 as FQNNGV. The CDR3 length is 15 residues. The germline V and J ends were trimmed by 5 bases and 5 bases, with 16 bases remaining between them. CDR3: CASSLSLAGNNEQFF. The DNA for the CDR3 is TGTGCCAGCAGCCTATCACTGGCGGGGAACAATGAGCAGTTCTTC.

The chain uses TRBV5-4 and TRBJ2-4, with 7 bases that match TRBD1. V trimming: 0 bases; J trimming: 0 bases; junction bases outside the gene matches: 3. The CDR3 consists of 16 residues. Looked up from germline, CDR1 is SGHNT and CDR2 is YYREEE (reference sequence). In nucleotides, the CDR3 is TGTGCCAGCAGCTTGGGACAGGGTGGAGCCAAAAACATTCAGTACTTC. Residues: CASSLGQGGAKNIQYF.

The V call is TRBV11-2, the J call TRBJ2-1; 8 nucleotides match TRBD1. Germline trimming cut 1 base from V and 5 bases from J; bases unmatched to any gene: 4. Germline loops: CDR1 SGHAT, CDR2 FQNNGV. This CDR3 is 15 amino acids long. DNA for the CDR3: TGTGCCAGCAGCTTAGCTCCGGGACAGGACAATGAGCAGTTCTTC. It yields the protein CASSLAPGQDNEQFF.

This sequence joins TRBV11-3 and TRBJ2-5, with 7 bases matching TRBD1. Germline V gives CDR1 SGHNT, CDR2 YENEEA. This CDR3 is built from 13 residues. J gave up 5 bases and V 4 bases, and 4 bases lay outside the gene matches. Here the CDR3 reads CASSSTGLETQYF. The CDR3 DNA reads as TGTGCCAGCAGCTCGACAGGGCTGGAGACCCAGTACTTC. The full variable domain, completed using reference TRBV11-3 and TRBJ2-5, is EAGVVQSPRYKIIEKKQPVAFWCNPISGHNTLYWYLQNLGQGPELLIRYENEEAVDDSQLPKDRFSAERLKGVDSTLKIQPAELGDSAVYLCASSSTGLETQYFGPGTRLLVL.

The rearrangement uses TRBV5-6 and TRBJ2-2; 8 bases are shared with TRBD1. Trimming took 4 bases from V and 2 from J; bases not matched to a gene: 1. The CDR3 totals 14 residues. Germline CDR1 is SGHDT and CDR2 is YYEEEE. The CDR3 loop is CASSGTGNTGELFF. CDR3 nucleotide sequence: TGTGCCAGCAGCGGGACAGGCAACACCGGGGAGCTGTTTTTT.

This rearrangement joins TRBV19 to TRBJ1-5; possibly TRBD1 for D (5 bases). Germline lookup yields CDR1 LNHDA and CDR2 SQIVND (reference sequence). Trimming took 3 bases from V and 5 from J, leaving 11 bases between them. The CDR3 loop spans 14 amino acids. The chain's CDR3 is CASSISGRDQPQHF. DNA for the CDR3: TGTGCCAGTAGTATTTCAGGGCGAGATCAGCCCCAGCATTTT. Using reference TRBV19 and TRBJ1-5 for the parts outside the CDR3, the full variable domain is DGGITQSPKYLFRKEGQNVTLSCEQNLNHDAMYWYRQDPGQGLRLIYYSQIVNDFQKGDIAEGYSVSREKKESFPLTVTSAQKNPTAFYLCASSISGRDQPQHFGDGTRLSIL.

This clone is categorized as medium-sized. The V and J genes are TRBV7-9 and TRBJ1-6, with D unresolved. Looked up from germline, CDR1 is SEHNR and CDR2 is FQNEAQ (reference sequence). Trimming stripped 5 bases from V and 6 bases from J, with 8 bases between. The CDR3 contains 13 residues. CDR3 sequence (DNA): TGTGCCAGCAGCGACTACCTTAATTCACCCCTCCACTTT. Encoded protein: CASSDYLNSPLHF.

The chain uses TRBV6-2 or TRBV6-3 and TRBJ1-5; no clear D gene. CDR1 is MNHEY and CDR2 is SVGEGT in the germline V gene. Trimming took 2 bases from V and 2 from J, leaving 7 bases between them. The length of the CDR3 is 14 residues. CDR3 bases: TGTGCCAGCAGTTACGGGGAGGGCAATCAGCCCCAGCATTTT. Translating gives CASSYGEGNQPQHF.

The chain is built from TRBV12-3 or TRBV12-4 and TRBJ1-2; the D is unclear. The CDR3 consists of 11 residues. Between the trimmed V and J ends, which lost 3 bases and 8 bases, there was a span of 7 bases. CDR3 nucleotide sequence: TGTGCCAGCAGTTTTGGAGGGGGCTACACCTTC. Protein: CASSFGGGYTF.